A selection of T cell receptor beta chains follows, all from one sample in a study of blood T cell repertoires in COVID-19. Data came from immunoSEQ multiplex PCR; TCRdb stores just in-frame clones and leaves some out. Here the sample spans 99,000 or so clones, 75% to 95% being singletons. What was sequenced was peripheral blood. These receptors all come from a human donor in a cohort sampled during active COVID-19. Both conserved end residues are part of each CDR3. A D gene is named only where the DNA matches it firmly. Expanded clones get a size class; other rows say once, few or many, or leave the size out.

d_call j_call v_call clone_size cdr3_aa cdr3_nt
. TRBJ2-2 TRBV27 . CASSLISGLNTGELFF TGTGCCAGCAGTTTAATTTCTGGGCTAAACACCGGGGAGCTGTTTTTT
. TRBJ1-2 TRBV27 . CASSVTGTYGYTF TGTGCCAGCTCAGTCACAGGGACCTATGGCTACACCTTC
. TRBJ1-1 TRBV18 . CASSPGHSNTEAFF TGTGCCAGCTCACCGGGCCATTCGAACACTGAAGCTTTCTTT
. TRBJ2-2 TRBV14 . CASSHSYGGAGELFF TGTGCCAGCAGCCATAGTTACGGAGGGGCCGGGGAGCTGTTTTTT
. TRBJ1-2 TRBV4-1 . CASSQDSRDAYGYTF TGCGCCAGCAGCCAAGATTCGCGGGACGCCTATGGCTACACCTTC
. TRBJ2-7 TRBV7-2 once CASSPMGQGYYEQYF TGTGCCAGCAGCCCCATGGGACAAGGGTACTACGAGCAGTACTTC
. TRBJ1-5 TRBV6-2/TRBV6-3 . CASSYSTDPQVSNQPQHF TGTGCCAGCAGTTACTCCACAGACCCACAGGTTAGCAATCAGCCCCAGCATTTT
. TRBJ2-7 TRBV5-1 . CASSFGDGSYEQYF TGCGCCAGCAGCTTCGGGGATGGATCCTACGAGCAGTACTTC
TRBD1 TRBJ1-1 TRBV7-2 . CASSSYRGNAEAFF TGTGCCAGCAGTTCGTACAGGGGAAACGCTGAAGCTTTCTTT
. TRBJ2-1 TRBV7-9 . CASSNNYGGRSHNEQFF TGTGCCAGCAGCAATAACTACGGGGGGCGCTCCCACAATGAGCAGTTCTTC
. TRBJ1-2 TRBV5-1 . CASSSWTLEDGYTF TGCGCCAGCAGCTCCTGGACCCTGGAGGATGGCTACACCTTC
. TRBJ2-5 TRBV7-2 . CASRDSEYQETQYF TGTGCCAGCAGGGACAGTGAGTACCAAGAGACCCAGTACTTC
TRBD2 TRBJ2-3 TRBV5-1 . CASSPHSGGTDTQYF TGCGCCAGCAGCCCACATAGCGGGGGCACAGATACGCAGTATTTT
TRBD1 TRBJ1-6 TRBV10-3 . CAISGLTGNSPLHF TGTGCCATCAGTGGTTTGACAGGGAATTCACCCCTCCACTTT
. TRBJ2-7 TRBV27 . CASKQPASYEQYF TGTGCCAGCAAACAGCCGGCCTCCTACGAGCAGTACTTC
TRBD2 TRBJ2-3 TRBV6-2/TRBV6-3 . CASSQPSGRERAQYF TGTGCCAGCAGTCAGCCTAGCGGGAGGGAAAGGGCGCAGTATTTT
. TRBJ2-7 TRBV7-2 . CASSSSAGWRTYEQYF TGTGCCAGCAGCTCAAGTGCGGGTTGGCGGACTTACGAGCAGTACTTC
TRBD2 TRBJ2-3 TRBV11-2 once CASLNSGGTDTQYF TGTGCCAGTCTCAATAGCGGGGGCACAGATACGCAGTATTTT
TRBD1 TRBJ2-3 TRBV13 . CASSSLQGYSTDTQYF TGTGCCAGCAGCTCCCTACAGGGGTACTCCACAGATACGCAGTATTTT
. TRBJ2-4 TRBV2 . CASSEYRDGAKNIQYF TGTGCCAGCAGTGAATACAGGGATGGGGCCAAAAACATTCAGTACTTC
TRBD1 TRBJ2-5 TRBV30 . CAWSVKKGGQGAKTQYF TGTGCCTGGAGTGTAAAGAAAGGCGGACAGGGGGCAAAGACCCAGTACTTC
TRBD1 TRBJ1-3 TRBV18 once CASSPGGTSGNTIYF TGTGCCAGCTCCCCAGGGGGCACCTCTGGAAACACCATATATTTT
TRBD1 TRBJ1-6 TRBV28 . CASSSPGGNSPLHF TGTGCCAGCAGTTCTCCAGGGGGCAATTCACCCCTCCACTTT
TRBD1 TRBJ1-2 TRBV27 . CASSLSRTGGGYGYTF TGTGCCAGCAGTTTATCCCGGACAGGGGGTGGCTATGGCTACACCTTC
. TRBJ2-1 TRBV7-8 . CASSLTTGIRYNEQFF TGTGCCAGCAGCTTAACTACAGGGATCAGGTACAATGAGCAGTTCTTC
TRBD1 TRBJ2-2 TRBV6-2/TRBV6-3 . CASSQGAPTTGELFF TGTGCCAGCAGTCAGGGGGCTCCCACAACCGGGGAGCTGTTTTTT
. TRBJ1-6 TRBV4-2 few CASSRAQYNSPLHF TGTGCCAGCAGCCGGGCGCAGTATAATTCACCCCTCCACTTT
. TRBJ2-2 TRBV27 once CASSPLNTGELFF TGTGCCAGCAGTCCCCTAAACACCGGGGAGCTGTTTTTT
TRBD1 TRBJ2-3 TRBV3-1/TRBV3-2 . CASSTYDRGLGDTQYF TGTGCCAGCAGCACCTACGACAGGGGGCTTGGAGATACGCAGTATTTT
. TRBJ1-2 TRBV7-2 . CASSLGTYGYTF TGTGCCAGCAGCTTAGGGACTTATGGCTACACCTTC
. TRBJ2-1 TRBV3-1/TRBV3-2 . CASSQPLFPLYNEQFF TGTGCCAGCAGCCAACCCTTGTTTCCCCTCTACAATGAGCAGTTCTTC
TRBD2 TRBJ2-3 TRBV2 . CASSALAGGSTDTQYF TGTGCCAGCAGTGCACTAGCGGGGGGCAGCACAGATACGCAGTATTTT
TRBD1 TRBJ2-5 TRBV7-2 . CASSLYGTGSETQYF TGTGCCAGCAGCCTCTACGGGACAGGGTCGGAGACCCAGTACTTC
TRBD1 TRBJ2-3 TRBV28 . CASRWDRATDTQYF TGTGCCAGCAGATGGGACAGGGCGACAGATACGCAGTATTTT
. TRBJ2-1 TRBV4-1 . CASSQVGGNEQFF TGCGCCAGCAGCCAAGTAGGCGGCAATGAGCAGTTCTTC
. TRBJ2-7 TRBV5-1 . CASSLEGRVYEQYF TGCGCCAGCAGCTTGGAGGGCAGGGTCTACGAGCAGTACTTC
TRBD1 TRBJ1-6 TRBV13 . CASSPTGTDPNSPLHF TGTGCCAGCAGCCCTACGGGGACAGATCCTAATTCACCCCTCCACTTT
. TRBJ1-6 TRBV7-9 . CASSLFESSPLHF TGTGCCAGCAGCTTATTTGAAAGCTCACCCCTCCACTTT
. TRBJ1-3 TRBV27 . CASSLSGRTGNTIYF TGTGCCAGCAGTTTATCCGGGAGAACTGGAAACACCATATATTTT